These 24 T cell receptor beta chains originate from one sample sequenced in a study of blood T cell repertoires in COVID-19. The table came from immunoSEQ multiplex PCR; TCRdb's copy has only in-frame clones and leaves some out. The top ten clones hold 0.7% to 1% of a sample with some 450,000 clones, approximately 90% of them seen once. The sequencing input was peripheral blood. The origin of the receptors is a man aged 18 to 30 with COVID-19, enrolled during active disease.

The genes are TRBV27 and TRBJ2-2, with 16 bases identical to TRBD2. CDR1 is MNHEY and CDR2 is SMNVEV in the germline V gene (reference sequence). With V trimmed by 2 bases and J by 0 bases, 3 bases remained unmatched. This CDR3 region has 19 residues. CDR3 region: CASSLLGLAGGTNTGELFF. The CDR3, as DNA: TGTGCCAGCAGTTTACTGGGACTAGCGGGGGGGACGAACACCGGGGAGCTGTTTTTT.

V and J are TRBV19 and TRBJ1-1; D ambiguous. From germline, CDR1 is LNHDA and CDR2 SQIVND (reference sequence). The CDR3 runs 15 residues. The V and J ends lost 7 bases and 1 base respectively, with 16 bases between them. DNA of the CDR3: TGTGCCAGTACCTTCGACGGATGGGCGAACACTGAAGCTTTCTTT. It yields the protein CASTFDGWANTEAFF.

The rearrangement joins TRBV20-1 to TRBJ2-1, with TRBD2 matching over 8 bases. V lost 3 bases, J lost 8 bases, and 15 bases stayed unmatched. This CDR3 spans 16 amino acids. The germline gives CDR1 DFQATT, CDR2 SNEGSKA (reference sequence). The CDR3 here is CSASQVPSGGGYEQFF. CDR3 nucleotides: TGCAGTGCTAGTCAAGTTCCCAGCGGGGGCGGGTATGAGCAGTTCTTC.

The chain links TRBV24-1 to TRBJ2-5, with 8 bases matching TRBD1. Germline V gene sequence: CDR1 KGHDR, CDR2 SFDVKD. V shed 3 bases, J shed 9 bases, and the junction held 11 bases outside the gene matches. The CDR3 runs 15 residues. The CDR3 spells CATSDKGQDPLAQYF. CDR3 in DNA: TGTGCCACCAGTGATAAGGGACAGGACCCCCTGGCCCAGTACTTC.

CDR3 in DNA: TGTGCCAGCAGTTTAGGCGGGAGGGGCACAGATACGCAGTATTTT. Encoded protein: CASSLGGRGTDTQYF. The rearrangement links TRBV27 to TRBJ2-3, with 9 bases aligning to TRBD2. V shed 2 bases, J shed 1 base, and the junction held 1 base outside the gene matches. Germline V lookup: CDR1 MNHEY, CDR2 SMNVEV (reference sequence). CDR3 length equals 15 residues.

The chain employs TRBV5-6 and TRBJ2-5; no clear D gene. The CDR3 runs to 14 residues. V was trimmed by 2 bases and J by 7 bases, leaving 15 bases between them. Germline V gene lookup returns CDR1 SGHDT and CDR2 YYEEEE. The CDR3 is CASSLHARRWTQYF. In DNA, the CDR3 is TGTGCCAGCAGCTTACATGCACGCCGTTGGACCCAGTACTTC.

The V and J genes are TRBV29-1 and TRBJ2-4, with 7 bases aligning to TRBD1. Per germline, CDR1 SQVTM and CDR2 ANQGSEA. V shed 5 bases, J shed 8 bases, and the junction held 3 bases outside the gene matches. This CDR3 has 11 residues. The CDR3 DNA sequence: TGCAGCGTTAACCAGGGGGACATTCAGTACTTC. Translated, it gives CSVNQGDIQYF. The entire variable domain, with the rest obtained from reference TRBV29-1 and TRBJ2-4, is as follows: SAVISQKPSRDICQRGTSLTIQCQVDSQVTMMFWYRQQPGQSLTLIATANQGSEATYESGFVIDKFPISRPNLTFSTLTVSNMSPEDSSIYLCSVNQGDIQYFGAGTRLSVL.

The CDR3 DNA reads as TGTGCCAGCAGCTTTTACTCCTACAATGAGCAGTTCTTC. It translates to CASSFYSYNEQFF. The rearrangement joins TRBV11-3 to TRBJ2-1, with D unresolved. The CDR3 has 13 residues. Trimming pared 3 bases from V and 0 bases from J, leaving 3 bases between. Per germline, CDR1 SGHNT and CDR2 YENEEA.

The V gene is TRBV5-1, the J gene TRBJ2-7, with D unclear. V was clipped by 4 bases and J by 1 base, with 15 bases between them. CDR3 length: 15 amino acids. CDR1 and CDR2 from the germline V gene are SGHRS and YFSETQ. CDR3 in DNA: TGCGCCAGCAGCGCCTGGAGCCGCCAATCCTACGAGCAGTACTTC. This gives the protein CASSAWSRQSYEQYF.

The CDR3 DNA reads TGTGCGGCACGAGAAAGGGGTAGACAAGAGACCCAGTACTTC. Translation gives CAARERGRQETQYF. The chain is built from TRBV3-1 (or the pseudogene TRBV3-2) and TRBJ2-5; weak D call: TRBD1 (5 bases). Germline CDR1 LGHDT, CDR2 YNNKEL (reference sequence). This CDR3 comprises 14 residues.

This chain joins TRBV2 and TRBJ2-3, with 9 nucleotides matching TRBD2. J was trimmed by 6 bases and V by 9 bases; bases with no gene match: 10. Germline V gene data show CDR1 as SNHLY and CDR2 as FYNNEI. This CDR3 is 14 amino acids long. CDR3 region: CARIPAGGSDTQYF. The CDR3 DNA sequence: TGTGCCAGAATACCGGCGGGAGGGTCGGATACGCAGTATTTT. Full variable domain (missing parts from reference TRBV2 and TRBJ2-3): EPEVTQTPSHQVTQMGQEVILRCVPISNHLYFYWYRQILGQKVEFLVSFYNNEISEKSEIFDDQFSVERPDGSNFTLKIRSTKLEDSAMYFCARIPAGGSDTQYFGPGTRLTVL.

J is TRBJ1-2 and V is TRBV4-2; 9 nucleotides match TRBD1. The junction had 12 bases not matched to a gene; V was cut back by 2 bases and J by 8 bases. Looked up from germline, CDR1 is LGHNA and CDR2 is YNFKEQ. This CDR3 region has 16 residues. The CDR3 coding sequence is TGTGCCAGCAGCCAATACCAGGACAGGGGTTATAAAGGCTACACCTTC. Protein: CASSQYQDRGYKGYTF.

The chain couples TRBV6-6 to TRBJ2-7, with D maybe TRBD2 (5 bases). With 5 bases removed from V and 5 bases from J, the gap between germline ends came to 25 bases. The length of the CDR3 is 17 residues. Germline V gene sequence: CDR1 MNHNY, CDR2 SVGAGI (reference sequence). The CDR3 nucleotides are TGTGCCAGCAGTCCCCGAACCCCTAGCTTAAGCCCCGACGAGCAGTACTTC. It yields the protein CASSPRTPSLSPDEQYF.

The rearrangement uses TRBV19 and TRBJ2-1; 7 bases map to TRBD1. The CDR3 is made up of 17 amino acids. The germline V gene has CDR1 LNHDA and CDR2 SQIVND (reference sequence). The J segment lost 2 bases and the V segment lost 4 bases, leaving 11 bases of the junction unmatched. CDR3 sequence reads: CASSTTNRGRTYNEQFF. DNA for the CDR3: TGTGCCAGTAGTACAACCAACAGGGGCCGCACCTACAATGAGCAGTTCTTC.

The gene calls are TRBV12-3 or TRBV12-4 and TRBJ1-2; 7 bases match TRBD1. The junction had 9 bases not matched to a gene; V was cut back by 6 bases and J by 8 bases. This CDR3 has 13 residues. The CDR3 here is CASRYRDSRGYTF. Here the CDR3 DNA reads TGTGCCAGCAGATACAGGGACAGTAGGGGCTACACCTTC.

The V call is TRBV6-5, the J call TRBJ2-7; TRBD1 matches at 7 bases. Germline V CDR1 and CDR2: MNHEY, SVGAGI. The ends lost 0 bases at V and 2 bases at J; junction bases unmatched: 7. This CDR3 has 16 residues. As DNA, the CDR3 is TGTGCCAGCAGTTACTCGAGGACAGGCAGCACCTACGAGCAGTACTTC. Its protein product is CASSYSRTGSTYEQYF.

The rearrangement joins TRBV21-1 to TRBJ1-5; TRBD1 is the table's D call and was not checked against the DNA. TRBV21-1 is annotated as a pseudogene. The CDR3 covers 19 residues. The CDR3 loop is CASSAVEGGQGNSNQPQHF. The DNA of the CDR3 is TGTGCCAGCAGCGCCGTGGAGGGGGGACAGGGAAATAGCAATCAGCCCCAGCATTTT.

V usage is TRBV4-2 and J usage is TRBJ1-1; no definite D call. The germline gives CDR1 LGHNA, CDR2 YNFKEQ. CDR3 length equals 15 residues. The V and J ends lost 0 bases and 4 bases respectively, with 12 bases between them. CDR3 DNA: TGTGCCAGCAGCCAAGATATGGGCGCCGGCACTGAAGCTTTCTTT. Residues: CASSQDMGAGTEAFF.

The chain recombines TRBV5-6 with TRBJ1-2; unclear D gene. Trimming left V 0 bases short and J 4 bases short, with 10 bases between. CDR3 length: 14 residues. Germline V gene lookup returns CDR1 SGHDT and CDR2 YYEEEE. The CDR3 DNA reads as TGTGCCAGCAGCTTGGGACACCGAGTCTATGGCTACACCTTC. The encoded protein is CASSLGHRVYGYTF.

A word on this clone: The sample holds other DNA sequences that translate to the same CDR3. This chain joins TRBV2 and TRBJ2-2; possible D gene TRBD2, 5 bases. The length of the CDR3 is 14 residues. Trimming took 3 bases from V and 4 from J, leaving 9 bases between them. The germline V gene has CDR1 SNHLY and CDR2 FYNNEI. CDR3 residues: CASSDRGLTGELFF. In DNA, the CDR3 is TGTGCCAGCAGTGATCGAGGGCTCACCGGGGAGCTGTTTTTT. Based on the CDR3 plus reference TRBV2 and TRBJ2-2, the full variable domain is EPEVTQTPSHQVTQMGQEVILRCVPISNHLYFYWYRQILGQKVEFLVSFYNNEISEKSEIFDDQFSVERPDGSNFTLKIRSTKLEDSAMYFCASSDRGLTGELFFGEGSRLTVL.

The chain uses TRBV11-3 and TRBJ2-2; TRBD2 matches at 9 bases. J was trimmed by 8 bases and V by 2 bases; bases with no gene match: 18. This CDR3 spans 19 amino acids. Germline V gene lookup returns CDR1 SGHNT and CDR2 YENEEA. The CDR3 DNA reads TGTGCCAGCAGCTTAATAGCTTCTAGCTCCGCGGGAGGGAATGGGGAGCTGTTTTTT. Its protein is CASSLIASSSAGGNGELFF.

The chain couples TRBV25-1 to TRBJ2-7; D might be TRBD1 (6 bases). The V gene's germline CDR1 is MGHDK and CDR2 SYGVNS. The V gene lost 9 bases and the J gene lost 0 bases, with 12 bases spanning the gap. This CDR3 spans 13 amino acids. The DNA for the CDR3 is TGTGCCAGTAGTCAGGGGCACTCCTACGAGCAGTACTTC. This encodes CASSQGHSYEQYF.

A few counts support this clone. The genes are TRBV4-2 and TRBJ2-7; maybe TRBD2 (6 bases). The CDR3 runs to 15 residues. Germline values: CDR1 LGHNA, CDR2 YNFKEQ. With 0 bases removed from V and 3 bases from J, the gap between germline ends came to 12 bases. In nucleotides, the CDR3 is TGTGCCAGCAGCCAAGAGTCGCGGGGTTACTACGAGCAGTACTTC. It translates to CASSQESRGYYEQYF.

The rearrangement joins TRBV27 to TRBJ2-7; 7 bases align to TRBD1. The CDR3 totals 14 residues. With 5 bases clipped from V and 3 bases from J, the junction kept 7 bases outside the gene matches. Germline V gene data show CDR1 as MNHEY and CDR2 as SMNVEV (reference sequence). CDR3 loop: CASSVSTGHYEQYF. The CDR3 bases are TGTGCCAGCAGTGTCTCGACAGGGCACTACGAGCAGTACTTC.